This TCR beta chain was sequenced in a study of CD8 T cells in Susac syndrome. The multiple sclerosis control cohort comprised treatment-naive individuals presenting with stable or active relapsing-remitting disease. V lost 6 bases to trimming and J lost 0 bases, with 9 bases between them. CDR3 length equals 12 residues. Looked up from germline, CDR1 is DFQATT and CDR2 is SNEGSKA (reference sequence). An amount of RNA that ranged from roughly 0.45 to 1 ug was reverse transcribed with random hexamers. The authors amplified TCR beta CDR3 across 54 Vbeta and 13 Jbeta using immunoSEQ multiplex PCR. A single record per CDR3 protein comes from TCRdb applying MiXCR to the immunoSEQ multiplex PCR reads. The sample holds just over 150,000 distinct CDR3 sequences, less than 97% seen once.

This chain connects TRBV20-1 to TRBJ2-7; D call uncertain. The sample comprised CD8+ T cells from PBMCs. This receptor was identified in a human donor with multiple sclerosis. CDR3 loop: CSADDGSYEQYF. The CDR3 coding sequence is TGCAGTGCCGACGACGGCTCCTACGAGCAGTACTTC.